This T cell receptor (beta chain) was identified during a study of T cell clonotyping in hematopoietic cell transplantation. Looking at the study overall: Cytoreduction preceded collection of pretransplant recipient samples.

Findings and limits, study-wide: At the given depth, recipient repertoires were over 97% de novo clonotypes. Recipient TCR diversity dropped after transplant; expanded clonotypes rose from day 30 to 180.

Trimming left V 3 bases short and J 5 bases short, with 16 bases between. Germline V gives CDR1 MNHNS, CDR2 SASEGT. The CDR3 is made up of 16 amino acids. Stated time point: recipient sample about 28 days before transplant, after cytoreduction. Recipients were bled about 28 days pretransplant and at posttransplant days 30, 100, 180. In the case of this clone: What it recognizes is unknown.

Profiled with immunoSEQ multiplex PCR; TCRdb holds only in-frame clones, not every one. The table has around 27,000 clones, under 85% seen once. The receptor's source is a man aged 50 to 59 with myelodysplastic syndrome. Some clones in this sample may be carry-over from other donors' samples. The chain recombines TRBV6-1 with TRBJ2-2; D remains ambiguous. The material was peripheral blood mononuclear cells, obtained before stem cell transplant. CDR3 loop: CASSEFRDIRTGELFF. The CDR3 nucleotides read TGTGCCAGCAGTGAGTTCCGAGACATCCGGACCGGGGAGCTGTTTTTT.